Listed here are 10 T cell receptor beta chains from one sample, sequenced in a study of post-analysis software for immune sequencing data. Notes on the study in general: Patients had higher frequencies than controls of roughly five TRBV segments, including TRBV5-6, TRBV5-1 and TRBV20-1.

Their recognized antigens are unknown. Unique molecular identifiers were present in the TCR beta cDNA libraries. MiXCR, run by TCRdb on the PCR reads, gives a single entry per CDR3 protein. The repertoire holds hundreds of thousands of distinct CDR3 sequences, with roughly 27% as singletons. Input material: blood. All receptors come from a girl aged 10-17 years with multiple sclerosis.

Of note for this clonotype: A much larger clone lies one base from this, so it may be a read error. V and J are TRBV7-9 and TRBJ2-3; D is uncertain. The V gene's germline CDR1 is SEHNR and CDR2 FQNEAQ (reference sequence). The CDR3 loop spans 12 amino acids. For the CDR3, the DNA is TGTGCCAGCAGCTTAGAAACAGATGCGCAGTATTTT. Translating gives CASSLETDAQYF.

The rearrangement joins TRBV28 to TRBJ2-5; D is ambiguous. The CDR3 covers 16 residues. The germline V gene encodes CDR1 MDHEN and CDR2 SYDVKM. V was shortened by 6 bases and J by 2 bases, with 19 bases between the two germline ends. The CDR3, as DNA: TGTGCCAGCAGCGTTCTGGGCGGACGTCTTCAAGAGACCCAGTACTTC. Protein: CASSVLGGRLQETQYF.

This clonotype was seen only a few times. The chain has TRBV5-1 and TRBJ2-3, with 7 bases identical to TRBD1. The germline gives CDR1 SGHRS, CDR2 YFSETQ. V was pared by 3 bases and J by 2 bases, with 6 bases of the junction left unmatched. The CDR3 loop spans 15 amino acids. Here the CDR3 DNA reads TGCGCCAGCAGCTCATCGACAGGGTACACAGATACGCAGTATTTT. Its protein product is CASSSSTGYTDTQYF.

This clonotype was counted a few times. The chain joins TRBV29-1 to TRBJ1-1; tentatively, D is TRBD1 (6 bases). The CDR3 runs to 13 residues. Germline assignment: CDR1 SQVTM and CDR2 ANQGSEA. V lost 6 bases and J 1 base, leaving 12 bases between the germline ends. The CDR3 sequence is CSVSQGGNTEAFF. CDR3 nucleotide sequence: TGCAGCGTGTCTCAAGGGGGGAACACTGAAGCTTTCTTT.

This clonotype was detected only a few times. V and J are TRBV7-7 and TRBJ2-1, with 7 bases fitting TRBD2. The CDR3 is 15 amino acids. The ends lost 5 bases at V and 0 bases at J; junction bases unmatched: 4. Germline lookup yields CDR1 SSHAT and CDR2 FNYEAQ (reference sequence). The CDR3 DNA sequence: TGTGCCAGCAGCCAGCGGGGTGGCTCCTACAATGAGCAGTTCTTC. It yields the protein CASSQRGGSYNEQFF.

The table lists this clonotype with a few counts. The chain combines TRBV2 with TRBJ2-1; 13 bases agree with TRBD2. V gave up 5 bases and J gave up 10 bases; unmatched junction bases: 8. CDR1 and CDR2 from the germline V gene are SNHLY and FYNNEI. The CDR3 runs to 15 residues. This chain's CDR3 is CASSLTSGGSGEQFF. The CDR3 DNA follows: TGTGCCAGCAGTTTGACTAGCGGGGGGTCTGGGGAGCAGTTCTTC.

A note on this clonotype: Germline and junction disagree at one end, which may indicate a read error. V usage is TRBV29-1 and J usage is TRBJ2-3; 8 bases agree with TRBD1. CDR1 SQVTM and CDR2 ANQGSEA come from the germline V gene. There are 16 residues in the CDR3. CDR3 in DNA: TGCAGCGTTGACCCCTCCGACAGGGGAGTAACAGATACGCAGAATTTT. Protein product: CSVDPSDRGVTDTQNF.

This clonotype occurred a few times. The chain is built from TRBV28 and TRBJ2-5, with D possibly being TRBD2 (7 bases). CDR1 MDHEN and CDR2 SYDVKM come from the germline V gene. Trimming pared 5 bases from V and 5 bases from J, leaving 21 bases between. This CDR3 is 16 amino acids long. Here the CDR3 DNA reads TGTGCCAGCAGTGCCACTTCCCGGGGGGCAGAGGAGACCCAGTACTTC. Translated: CASSATSRGAEETQYF.

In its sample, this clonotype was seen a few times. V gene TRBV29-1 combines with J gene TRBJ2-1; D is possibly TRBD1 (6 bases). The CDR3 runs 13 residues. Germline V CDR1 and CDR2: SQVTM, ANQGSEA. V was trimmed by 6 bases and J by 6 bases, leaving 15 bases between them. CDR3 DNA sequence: TGCAGCGTCGGACAGTCGGGACGCAATGAGCAGTTCTTC. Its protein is CSVGQSGRNEQFF.

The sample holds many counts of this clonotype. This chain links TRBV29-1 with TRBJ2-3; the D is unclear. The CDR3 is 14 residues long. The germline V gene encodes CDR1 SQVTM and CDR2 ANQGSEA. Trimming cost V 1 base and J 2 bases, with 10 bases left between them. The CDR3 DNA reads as TGCAGCGTTGAAGTTTCGGGCAACACAGATACGCAGTATTTT. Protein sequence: CSVEVSGNTDTQYF.